These 4 T cell receptor beta chains came from one sample sequenced in a study of T cells after posttransplantation cyclophosphamide. A marrow graft followed busulfan-fludarabine conditioning, with cyclophosphamide on days +3 and +4. Clones were sequenced by immunoSEQ multiplex PCR, and TCRdb holds only the in-frame ones, with some missing. Singletons are absent from the sample, which has under 15,000 clones. The source material was PBMCs, sampled after allogeneic stem cell transplant with posttransplant cyclophosphamide. The receptors shown here come from a female patient in her forties or fifties who received an allogeneic stem cell transplant from a related donor, was CMV-positive, and had acute GVHD only. T cells may partly derive from the graft donor.

This clone was counted at least ten times. This rearrangement joins TRBV30 to TRBJ2-3; D might be TRBD2 (6 bases). CDR1 and CDR2 (germline): GTSNPN, SVGIG (reference sequence). The CDR3 consists of 14 residues. V lost 3 bases and J 0 bases, leaving 10 bases between the germline ends. The DNA of the CDR3 is TGTGCCTGGAGGGGACTGACTAGCACAGATACGCAGTATTTT. Its translation: CAWRGLTSTDTQYF.

This clone was observed a few times. The chain recombines TRBV7-9 with TRBJ2-5, with a possible D match to TRBD1 (5 bases). This CDR3 has 15 amino acids. Looked up from germline, CDR1 is SEHNR and CDR2 is FQNEAQ (reference sequence). Trimming removed 6 bases at V and 4 bases at J, with 18 bases between. The CDR3 sequence: CASRPPGHLPETQYF. The CDR3 DNA reads TGTGCCAGCAGACCCCCCGGACATCTTCCAGAGACCCAGTACTTC. Full variable domain (missing parts from reference TRBV7-9 and TRBJ2-5): DTGVSQNPRHKITKRGQNVTFRCDPISEHNRLYWYRQTLGQGPEFLTYFQNEAQLEKSRLLSDRFSAERPKGSFSTLEIQRTEQGDSAMYLCASRPPGHLPETQYFGPGTRLLVL.

This clone appeared many times. CDR3 nucleotides: TGTGCCAGCAGTTACTCGACCGTCTGGGCTGAGCAGTTCTTC. It yields the protein CASSYSTVWAEQFF. The rearrangement links TRBV6-5 to TRBJ2-1; D uncertain. This CDR3 region has 14 residues. Germline CDR1 is MNHEY and CDR2 is SVGAGI. V was trimmed by 0 bases and J by 9 bases, leaving 12 bases between them.

This clone was counted a few times. The gene calls are TRBV9 and TRBJ2-1; TRBD2 agrees at 8 bases. Losses at the gene ends were 3 bases for V and 1 base for J; bases not matched to a gene: 9. The CDR3 has 17 amino acids. The germline gives CDR1 SGDLS, CDR2 YYNGEE. The CDR3 region has the DNA TGTGCCAGCAGCGAGCTACCGGGACTAGGATCCTACAATGAGCAGTTCTTC. Amino acid sequence: CASSELPGLGSYNEQFF.